These 17 T cell receptor beta chains were all obtained from the same sample, sequenced in a study of cytomegalovirus exposure and HLA in healthy donors. Produced via immunoSEQ multiplex PCR; TCRdb's table is partial and in-frame only. The sample includes approximately 300,000 clones, 87% of them seen just once. Sequencing was done on a sample of PBMCs. Receptor source: a woman younger than 45 in good health and CMV-seropositive.

This chain links TRBV9 with TRBJ1-2; D is possibly TRBD1 (5 bases). Between the trimmed V and J ends, which lost 0 bases and 7 bases, there was a span of 10 bases. Germline V gives CDR1 SGDLS, CDR2 YYNGEE. The CDR3 sequence is 13 residues long. CDR3 in amino acids: CASSVEGPSGYTF. CDR3 in DNA: TGTGCCAGCAGCGTAGAGGGACCGTCTGGCTACACCTTC.

This clone was seen just once. The chain has TRBV29-1 and TRBJ2-3; 13 bases are shared with TRBD2. V lost 5 bases and J lost 1; bases outside the gene matches: 6. The CDR3 runs to 16 residues. Germline V gene data show CDR1 as SQVTM and CDR2 as ANQGSEA. As DNA, the CDR3 is TGCAGCGTTTATGGGACTAGCGGGAAAGGCACAGATACGCAGTATTTT. Residues: CSVYGTSGKGTDTQYF.

The chain couples TRBV18 to TRBJ2-3; the match to TRBD1 covers 7 bases. The CDR3 has 15 amino acids. Germline lookup yields CDR1 KGHSH and CDR2 LQKENI. With V trimmed by 2 bases and J by 2 bases, 4 bases remained unmatched. CDR3 in DNA: TGTGCCAGCTCACCATTTGACAGGGTCACAGATACGCAGTATTTT. This translates into CASSPFDRVTDTQYF.

The chain links TRBV2 to TRBJ2-7; 12 positions agree with TRBD2. Trimming at V came to 7 bases and at J to 3 bases, leaving 7 bases not matched to a gene. This CDR3 is 15 amino acids long. In germline, CDR1 is SNHLY, CDR2 FYNNEI. CDR3 loop: CASTLRTSGNYEQYF. DNA of the CDR3: TGTGCCAGCACCCTGCGGACTAGCGGGAACTACGAGCAGTACTTC.

The CDR3 sequence is CSAPTSSEQFF. The CDR3 region has the DNA TGCAGCGCCCCGACTAGCTCGGAGCAGTTCTTC. The rearrangement joins TRBV29-1 to TRBJ2-1; TRBD2 aligns across 7 bases. Per germline, CDR1 SQVTM and CDR2 ANQGSEA. The CDR3 covers 11 residues. Losses at the gene ends were 7 bases for V and 10 bases for J; bases not matched to a gene: 7.

The chain has TRBV6-5 and TRBJ1-1; TRBD1 matches at 8 bases. The V gene end was trimmed by 5 bases and the J gene end by 6 bases; junction bases not matched to a gene: 8. The CDR3 length is 14 residues. The germline CDR1 and CDR2 sequences are MNHEY and SVGAGI. DNA for the CDR3: TGTGCCAGCAGTGTACAGGGGGTTCGGTCTGAAGCTTTCTTT. This translates into CASSVQGVRSEAFF.

There are a few counts of this clone. The chain employs TRBV6-1 and TRBJ2-4; TRBD2 is a possible D gene (6 bases). The V gene lost 1 base and the J gene lost 8 bases, with 12 bases spanning the gap. Germline-derived CDR1 and CDR2 are MNHNS and SASEGT. The CDR3 is 14 amino acids. The CDR3 sequence is CASSEGTEGHIQYF. The CDR3 DNA sequence: TGTGCCAGCAGTGAAGGTACGGAGGGGCACATTCAGTACTTC.

This clone was counted between two and nine times. The V call is TRBV2, the J call TRBJ2-2; D gene uncertain. Germline values: CDR1 SNHLY, CDR2 FYNNEI. With 0 bases removed from V and 2 bases from J, the gap between germline ends came to 7 bases. CDR3 length: 15 amino acids. The CDR3 DNA sequence: TGTGCCAGCAGTGAAGCGCTTCGTAACACCGGGGAGCTGTTTTTT. It specifies CASSEALRNTGELFF. The full variable domain, with the rest looked up from reference TRBV2 and TRBJ2-2, is EPEVTQTPSHQVTQMGQEVILRCVPISNHLYFYWYRQILGQKVEFLVSFYNNEISEKSEIFDDQFSVERPDGSNFTLKIRSTKLEDSAMYFCASSEALRNTGELFFGEGSRLTVL.

This chain connects TRBV15 to TRBJ2-3; 12 bases match TRBD2. After removal of 4 bases from V and 7 bases from J, the junction contained 12 bases not matched to a gene. The CDR3 is 17 residues long. The germline V gene has CDR1 LNHNV and CDR2 YYDKDF (reference sequence). The CDR3, as DNA: TGTGCCACCAGCAAAACCTCTAGCGGGGGGGCATCGAATACGCAGTATTTT. It yields the protein CATSKTSSGGASNTQYF.

V usage is TRBV28 and J usage is TRBJ2-3; TRBD2 matches at 7 bases. Germline V gene data show CDR1 as MDHEN and CDR2 as SYDVKM. This CDR3 comprises 16 residues. V lost 4 bases to trimming and J lost 2 bases; unmatched junction nucleotides: 9. CDR3 in DNA: TGTGCCAGCAGTTATCTCACTAGCGCCCACACAGATACGCAGTATTTT. Protein sequence: CASSYLTSAHTDTQYF.

The chain is built from TRBV7-9 and TRBJ2-1, with 8 bases that match TRBD1. CDR1 and CDR2 (germline): SEHNR, FQNEAQ (reference sequence). CDR3 size: 16 residues. The ends lost 0 bases at V and 2 bases at J; junction bases unmatched: 3. The CDR3 sequence is CASSLAGTGTYNEQFF. The CDR3 bases are TGTGCCAGCAGCTTAGCGGGGACAGGCACCTACAATGAGCAGTTCTTC.

This chain uses TRBV27 with TRBJ1-5; weak D call: TRBD1 (6 bases). Germline assignment: CDR1 MNHEY and CDR2 SMNVEV (reference sequence). V was cut by 2 bases and J by 6 bases, with 14 bases left in between. This CDR3 has 15 amino acids. The DNA of the CDR3 is TGTGCCAGCAGTTTAGGCGGGGGCGCGAGTCAGCCCCAGCATTTT. Translated: CASSLGGGASQPQHF.

The chain uses TRBV11-2 and TRBJ2-7, with TRBD1 as a possible D gene (5 bases). The V and J ends lost 5 bases and 7 bases respectively, with 15 bases between them. This CDR3 has 13 residues. Germline CDR1 is SGHAT and CDR2 is FQNNGV. The CDR3 nucleotides read TGTGCCAGCAGCCACCCTACCAGGGAAGAGCAGTACTTC. Protein: CASSHPTREEQYF.

The chain couples TRBV25-1 to TRBJ2-3; no clear D. The CDR3 has 17 residues. V was shortened by 5 bases and J by 0 bases, with 18 bases between the two germline ends. CDR1 MGHDK and CDR2 SYGVNS come from the germline V gene. This CDR3 is CASSIGVLAPSTDTQYF. CDR3 sequence (DNA): TGTGCCAGCAGTATTGGTGTATTGGCCCCTAGCACAGATACGCAGTATTTT.

This chain connects TRBV7-6 to TRBJ2-2; the D is unclear. This CDR3 contains 12 residues. CDR1 is SGHVS and CDR2 is FNYEAQ in the germline V gene. V was shortened by 5 bases and J by 5 bases, with 6 bases between the two germline ends. The CDR3 sequence is CASSPSTGELFF. The CDR3 nucleotides read TGTGCCAGCAGCCCCTCTACCGGGGAGCTGTTTTTT.

This chain links TRBV19 with TRBJ2-7, with D tentatively TRBD1 (5 bases). The CDR3 spans 14 residues. Trimming took off 5 bases at V and 2 bases at J, with 13 bases between the two ends. Germline V lookup: CDR1 LNHDA, CDR2 SQIVND (reference sequence). CDR3 nucleotides: TGTGCCAGTAGTGGGGTCCAGGGCGCCTACGAGCAGTACTTC. The encoded protein is CASSGVQGAYEQYF.

V gene TRBV28 combines with J gene TRBJ2-7, with D possibly being TRBD1 (5 bases). Trimming took 1 base from V and 3 from J, leaving 13 bases between them. Germline assignment: CDR1 MDHEN and CDR2 SYDVKM. This CDR3 region has 15 residues. The CDR3 sequence: CASSLLSDKYYEQYF. CDR3 DNA sequence: TGTGCCAGCAGTTTATTGTCGGACAAATACTACGAGCAGTACTTC.